This T cell receptor (beta chain) is from a study of Tregs in tolerant kidney transplant recipients. Study-wide findings and caveats: Some patients' samples used different primers over time, so nucleotide sequences weren't comparable. Tregs expanded with activated donor B cells seemed most donor-specific. Few patients were studied, so findings need validation in larger groups.

The CDR3 is 15 amino acids. CDR1 is LNHDA and CDR2 is SQIVND in the germline V gene (reference sequence). V lost 4 bases and J lost 2, with 12 bases in between. The nonmyeloablative bone marrow transplants came from related graft donors, with transient mixed chimerism. Profiling relied on immunoSEQ multiplex PCR, and the TCRdb table lists in-frame clones only, not all of them. The data show about 31,000 clones, and the top ten clones hold less than 2%. Concerning this clone itself: What it recognizes is unknown. The read is 3 residues too short to cover the CDR3 end, so that end is filled in from the germline J gene.

The TCR was taken from a human patient who received a combined kidney and bone marrow transplant. The graft donor may be the source of some T cells. This chain uses TRBV19 with TRBJ1-5; D is possibly TRBD1 (6 bases). The material was CD4+ T cells from blood (PBMCs), obtained 24 months after the transplant. The sequenced part of the CDR3 DNA is TGTGCCAGTAGTACTGGAAGACAGGGCAATCAGCCC. Translating gives CASSTGRQGNQP. The CDR3 in full is CASSTGRQGNQPQHF.